This TCR beta chain comes out of a study of a mutant IDH1 vaccine in newly diagnosed glioma. Assay: immunoSEQ multiplex PCR; the TCRdb copy retains only in-frame clones and omits some. The sample contains approximately 36,000 clones, just under 95% of which appear only once. The V end was cut by 2 bases, the J end by 8 bases, with 11 bases between. Germline V gives CDR1 SGHDT, CDR2 YYEEEE. The CDR3 loop spans 14 amino acids. The time point was: baseline, week 1 (first vaccination visit). Treatment here: pre-vaccination baseline after standard-of-care therapy. The material sequenced was PBMCs, taken from a glioma patient treated with radiotherapy, temozolomide or both. The sequence was obtained from a man younger than 35 with glioma. The chain recombines TRBV5-6 with TRBJ1-6; maybe TRBD1 (5 bases). CDR3 sequence reads: CASSFPGGYSPLHF. CDR3 coding DNA: TGTGCCAGCAGCTTCCCCGGGGGGTATTCACCCCTCCACTTT.